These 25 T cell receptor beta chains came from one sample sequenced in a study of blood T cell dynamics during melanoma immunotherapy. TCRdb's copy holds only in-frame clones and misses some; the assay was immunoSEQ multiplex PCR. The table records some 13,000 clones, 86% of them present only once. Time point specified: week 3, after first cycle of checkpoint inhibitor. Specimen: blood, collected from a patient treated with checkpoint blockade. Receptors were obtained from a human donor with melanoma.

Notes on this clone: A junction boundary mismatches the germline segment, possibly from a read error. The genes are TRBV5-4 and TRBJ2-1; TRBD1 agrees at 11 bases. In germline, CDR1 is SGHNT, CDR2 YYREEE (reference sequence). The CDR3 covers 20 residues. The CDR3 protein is CASSPGTGGGWESSHNEQFF. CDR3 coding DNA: TGTGCCAGCAGCCCTGGGACAGGGGGTGGTTGGGAGTCCTCCCACAATGAGCAGTTCTTC.

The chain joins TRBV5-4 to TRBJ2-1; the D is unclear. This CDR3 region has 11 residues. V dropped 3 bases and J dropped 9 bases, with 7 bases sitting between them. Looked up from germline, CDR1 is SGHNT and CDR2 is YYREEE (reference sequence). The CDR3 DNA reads TGTGCCAGCAGCTATATAGGTGAGCAGTTCTTC. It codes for CASSYIGEQFF.

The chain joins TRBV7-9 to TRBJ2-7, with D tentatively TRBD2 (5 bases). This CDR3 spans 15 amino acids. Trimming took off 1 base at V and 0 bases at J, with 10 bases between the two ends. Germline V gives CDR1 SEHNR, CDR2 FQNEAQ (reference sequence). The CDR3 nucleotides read TGTGCCAGCAGCTTAGGGGGAGACCTCTCCTACGAGCAGTACTTC. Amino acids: CASSLGGDLSYEQYF.

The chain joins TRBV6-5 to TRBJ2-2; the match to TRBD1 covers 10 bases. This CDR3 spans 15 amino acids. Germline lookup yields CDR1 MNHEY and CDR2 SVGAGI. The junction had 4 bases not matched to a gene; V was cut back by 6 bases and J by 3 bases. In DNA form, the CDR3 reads TGTGCCAGCAGCCTGACAGGGGGCTACACCGGGGAGCTGTTTTTT. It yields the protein CASSLTGGYTGELFF.

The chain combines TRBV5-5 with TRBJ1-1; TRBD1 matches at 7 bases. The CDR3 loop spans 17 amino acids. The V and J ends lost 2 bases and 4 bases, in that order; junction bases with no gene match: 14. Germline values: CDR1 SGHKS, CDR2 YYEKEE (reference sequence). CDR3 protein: CASSLLGGAGLITEAFF. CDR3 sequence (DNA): TGTGCCAGCAGCTTATTAGGGGGCGCGGGGCTCATCACTGAAGCTTTCTTT. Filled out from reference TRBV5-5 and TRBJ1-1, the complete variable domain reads DAGVTQSPTHLIKTRGQQVTLRCSPISGHKSVSWYQQVLGQGPQFIFQYYEKEERGRGNFPDRFSARQFPNYSSELNVNALLLGDSALYLCASSLLGGAGLITEAFFGQGTRLTVV.

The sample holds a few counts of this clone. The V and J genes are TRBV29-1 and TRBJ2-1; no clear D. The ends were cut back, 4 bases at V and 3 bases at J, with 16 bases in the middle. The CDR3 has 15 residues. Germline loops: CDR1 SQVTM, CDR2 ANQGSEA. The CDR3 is CSVGGTQQVYNEQFF. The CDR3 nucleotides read TGCAGCGTTGGGGGAACTCAGCAAGTCTACAATGAGCAGTTCTTC.

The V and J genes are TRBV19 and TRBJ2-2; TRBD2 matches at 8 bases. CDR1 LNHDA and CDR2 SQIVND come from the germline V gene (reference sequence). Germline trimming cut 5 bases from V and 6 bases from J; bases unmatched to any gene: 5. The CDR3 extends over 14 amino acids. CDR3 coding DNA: TGTGCCAGTAGTCCAAGACTAGCGTCCGGGGAGCTGTTTTTT. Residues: CASSPRLASGELFF. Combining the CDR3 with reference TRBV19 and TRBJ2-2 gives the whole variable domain DGGITQSPKYLFRKEGQNVTLSCEQNLNHDAMYWYRQDPGQGLRLIYYSQIVNDFQKGDIAEGYSVSREKKESFPLTVTSAQKNPTAFYLCASSPRLASGELFFGEGSRLTVL.

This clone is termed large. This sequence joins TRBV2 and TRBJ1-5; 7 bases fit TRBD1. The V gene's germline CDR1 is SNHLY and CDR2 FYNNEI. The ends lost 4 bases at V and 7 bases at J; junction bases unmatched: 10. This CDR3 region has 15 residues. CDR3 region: CASSGPRQGSQPQHF. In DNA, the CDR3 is TGTGCCAGCAGTGGCCCACGACAGGGAAGCCAGCCCCAGCATTTT.

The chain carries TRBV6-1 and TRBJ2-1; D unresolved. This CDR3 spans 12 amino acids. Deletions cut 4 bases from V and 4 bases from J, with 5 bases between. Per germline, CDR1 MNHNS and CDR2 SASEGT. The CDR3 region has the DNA TGTGCCAGCAGTGTTGGGTACAATGAGCAGTTCTTC. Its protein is CASSVGYNEQFF.

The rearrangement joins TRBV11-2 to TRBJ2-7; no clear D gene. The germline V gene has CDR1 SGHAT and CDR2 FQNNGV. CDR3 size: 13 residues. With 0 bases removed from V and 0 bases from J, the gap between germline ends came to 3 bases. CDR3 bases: TGTGCCAGCAGCTTAGAAAGCTCCTACGAGCAGTACTTC. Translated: CASSLESSYEQYF.

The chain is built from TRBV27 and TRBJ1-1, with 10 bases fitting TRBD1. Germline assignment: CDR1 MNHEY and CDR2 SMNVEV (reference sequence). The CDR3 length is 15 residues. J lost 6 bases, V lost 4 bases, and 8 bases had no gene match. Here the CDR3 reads CASSSGTGVFSEAFF. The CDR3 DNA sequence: TGTGCCAGCAGTTCCGGGACAGGGGTTTTCTCTGAAGCTTTCTTT.

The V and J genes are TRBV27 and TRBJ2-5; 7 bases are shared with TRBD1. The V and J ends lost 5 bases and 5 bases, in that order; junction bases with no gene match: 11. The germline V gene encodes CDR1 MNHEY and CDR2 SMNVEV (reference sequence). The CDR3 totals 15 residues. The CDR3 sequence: CASSPWTGGLETQYF. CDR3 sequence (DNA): TGTGCCAGCAGTCCATGGACAGGAGGATTGGAGACCCAGTACTTC.

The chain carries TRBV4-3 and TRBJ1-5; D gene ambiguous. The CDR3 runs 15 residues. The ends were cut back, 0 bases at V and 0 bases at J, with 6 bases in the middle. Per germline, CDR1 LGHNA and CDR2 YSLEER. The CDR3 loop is CASSQDGDSNQPQHF. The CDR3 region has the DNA TGCGCCAGCAGCCAAGATGGGGATAGCAATCAGCCCCAGCATTTT.

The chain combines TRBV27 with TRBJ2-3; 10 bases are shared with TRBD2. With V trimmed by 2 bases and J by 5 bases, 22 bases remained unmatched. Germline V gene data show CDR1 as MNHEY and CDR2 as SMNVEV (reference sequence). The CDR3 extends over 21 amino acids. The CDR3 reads CASSLPNSTKTSGPGGDTQYF. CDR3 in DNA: TGTGCCAGCAGTTTACCAAATTCCACTAAGACTAGCGGGCCCGGAGGAGATACGCAGTATTTT.

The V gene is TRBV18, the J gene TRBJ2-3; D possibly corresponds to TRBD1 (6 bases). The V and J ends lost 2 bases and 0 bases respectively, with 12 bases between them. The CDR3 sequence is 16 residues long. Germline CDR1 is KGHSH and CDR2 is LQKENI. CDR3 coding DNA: TGTGCCAGCTCACCAACAGGGACGACTAGCACAGATACGCAGTATTTT. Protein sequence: CASSPTGTTSTDTQYF.

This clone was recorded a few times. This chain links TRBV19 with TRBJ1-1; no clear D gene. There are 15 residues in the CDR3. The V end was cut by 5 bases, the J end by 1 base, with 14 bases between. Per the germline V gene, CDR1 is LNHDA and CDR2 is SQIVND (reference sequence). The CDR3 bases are TGTGCCAGTAGTTCTCGGGTCAGGAGGAACACTGAAGCTTTCTTT. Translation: CASSSRVRRNTEAFF.

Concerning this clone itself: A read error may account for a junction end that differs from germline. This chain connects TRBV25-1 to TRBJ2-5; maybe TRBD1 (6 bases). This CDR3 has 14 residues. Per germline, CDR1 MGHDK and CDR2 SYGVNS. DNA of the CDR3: TGTGCCAGCAGGGGGTTAGGGGGAACCAGCCCCTCGCACTTC. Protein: CASRGLGGTSPSHF.

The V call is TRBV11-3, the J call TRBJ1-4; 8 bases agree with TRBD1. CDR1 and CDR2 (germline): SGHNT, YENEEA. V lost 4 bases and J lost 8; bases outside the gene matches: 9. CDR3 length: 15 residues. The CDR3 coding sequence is TGTGCCAGCAGCTCAAGAAACAGGGGGGAAGAAAAACTGTTTTTT. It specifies CASSSRNRGEEKLFF. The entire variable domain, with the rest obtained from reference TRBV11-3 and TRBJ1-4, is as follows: EAGVVQSPRYKIIEKKQPVAFWCNPISGHNTLYWYLQNLGQGPELLIRYENEEAVDDSQLPKDRFSAERLKGVDSTLKIQPAELGDSAVYLCASSSRNRGEEKLFFGSGTQLSVL.

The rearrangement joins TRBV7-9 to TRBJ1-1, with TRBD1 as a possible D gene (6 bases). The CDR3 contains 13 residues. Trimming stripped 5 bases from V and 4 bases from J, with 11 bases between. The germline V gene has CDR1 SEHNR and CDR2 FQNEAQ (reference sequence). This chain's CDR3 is CASSQLGGTEAFF. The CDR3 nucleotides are TGTGCCAGCAGCCAGTTAGGGGGCACTGAAGCTTTCTTT.

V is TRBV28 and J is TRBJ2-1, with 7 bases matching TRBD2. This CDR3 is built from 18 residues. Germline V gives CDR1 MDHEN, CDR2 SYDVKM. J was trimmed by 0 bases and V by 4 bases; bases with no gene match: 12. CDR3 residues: CASSSLLAGLSSYNEQFF. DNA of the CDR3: TGTGCCAGCAGTTCCTTATTAGCGGGCCTAAGCTCCTACAATGAGCAGTTCTTC.

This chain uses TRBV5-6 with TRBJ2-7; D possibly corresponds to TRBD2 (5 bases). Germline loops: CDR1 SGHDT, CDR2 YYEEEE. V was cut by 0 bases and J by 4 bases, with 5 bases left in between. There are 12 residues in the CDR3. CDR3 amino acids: CASSLVAYEQYF. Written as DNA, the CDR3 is TGTGCCAGCAGCTTGGTAGCGTACGAGCAGTACTTC. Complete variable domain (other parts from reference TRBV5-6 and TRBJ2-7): DAGVTQSPTHLIKTRGQQVTLRCSPKSGHDTVSWYQQALGQGPQFIFQYYEEEERQRGNFPDRFSGHQFPNYSSELNVNALLLGDSALYLCASSLVAYEQYFGPGTRLTVT.

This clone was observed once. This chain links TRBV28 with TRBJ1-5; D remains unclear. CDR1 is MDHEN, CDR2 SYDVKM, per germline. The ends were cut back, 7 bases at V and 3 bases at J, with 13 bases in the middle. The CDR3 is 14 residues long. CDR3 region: CASIPGHHNQPQHF. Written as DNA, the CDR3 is TGTGCCAGCATCCCCGGTCATCACAATCAGCCCCAGCATTTT.

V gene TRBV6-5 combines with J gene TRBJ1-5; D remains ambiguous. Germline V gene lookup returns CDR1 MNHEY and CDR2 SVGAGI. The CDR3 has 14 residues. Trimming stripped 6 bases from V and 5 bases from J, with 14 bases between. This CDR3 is CASSPTVTHQPQHF. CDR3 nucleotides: TGTGCCAGCAGCCCGACGGTCACCCATCAGCCCCAGCATTTT.

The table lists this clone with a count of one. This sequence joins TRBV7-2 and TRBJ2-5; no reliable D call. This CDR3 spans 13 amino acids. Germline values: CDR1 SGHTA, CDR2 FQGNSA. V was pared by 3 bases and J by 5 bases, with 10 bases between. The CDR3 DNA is TGTGCCAGCAGCTTTAAGGGATATGAGACCCAGTACTTC. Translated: CASSFKGYETQYF. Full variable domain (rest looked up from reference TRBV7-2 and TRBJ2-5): GAGVSQSPSNKVTEKGKDVELRCDPISGHTALYWYRQSLGQGLEFLIYFQGNSAPDKSGLPSDRFSAERTGGSVSTLTIQRTQQEDSAVYLCASSFKGYETQYFGPGTRLLVL.

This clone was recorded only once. CDR3 in amino acids: CASSRQGVHEQYF. As DNA, the CDR3 is TGTGCCAGCAGCAGACAGGGGGTTCACGAGCAGTACTTC. The chain recombines TRBV11-3 with TRBJ2-7, with TRBD1 matching 9 bases. The germline V gene encodes CDR1 SGHNT and CDR2 YENEEA. The CDR3 is 13 amino acids. V shed 5 bases and J 5 bases; nucleotides not matched to a gene: 4. Supplemented by reference TRBV11-3 and TRBJ2-7, the full variable domain reads EAGVVQSPRYKIIEKKQPVAFWCNPISGHNTLYWYLQNLGQGPELLIRYENEEAVDDSQLPKDRFSAERLKGVDSTLKIQPAELGDSAVYLCASSRQGVHEQYFGPGTRLTVT.